This record covers a single T cell receptor beta chain. The record originates from a study of blood T cell repertoires in COVID-19. Study details: PBMCs, B-cell-depleted T cells, or T cells were the source of the cDNA or gDNA that made up the material.

The protocol was immunoSEQ multiplex PCR, while the TCRdb copy is restricted to in-frame clones and leaves out a portion. The table has approximately 390,000 clones, around 89% seen once; the top ten hold 5% to 8.5%. CDR1 and CDR2 from the germline V gene are SEHNR and FQNEAQ (reference sequence). This CDR3 has 13 amino acids. Trimming stripped 3 bases from V and 4 bases from J, with 6 bases between. The chain carries TRBV7-9 and TRBJ2-2; no clear D. The sequence was obtained from a man younger than 30 with active or convalescent COVID-19. Sequencing input: peripheral blood. The CDR3 protein is CASSFQVTGELFF. The CDR3 DNA reads as TGTGCCAGCAGCTTCCAGGTCACCGGGGAGCTGTTTTTT.